The rows below give T cell receptor beta chains drawn from one sample of a study of blood T cells in healthy people across ages. TCRdb processed the 5' RACE reads anew with MiXCR; each CDR3 protein has one entry. In the table there are about 1.6 million distinct CDR3 sequences, around 36% of which are singletons. Sequencing was carried out using blood. These receptors were collected from a woman aged 30 to 39 in good health. Both conserved end residues are part of each CDR3. The D gene is left open where the match is weak. Rows may omit the clone size; those that give it use once, few, many or a size class.

abundance	d_gene	v_gene	j_gene	CDR3aa	CDR3nt
few	TRBD2	TRBV27	TRBJ2-1	CASSLSGLAGKNEQFF	TGTGCCAGCAGTTTATCGGGACTAGCGGGAAAAAATGAGCAGTTCTTC
few	TRBD1	TRBV5-1	TRBJ1-3	CASSFTGDGNTIYF	TGCGCCAGCAGCTTTACAGGGGATGGAAACACCATATATTTT
-	-	TRBV5-1	TRBJ2-1	CASSRTGASDNEQVF	TGCGCCAGCAGCCGCACGGGCGCCAGTGACAATGAGCAGGTCTTC
-	-	TRBV7-8	TRBJ2-7	CASSLAPMGYEQYF	TGTGCCAGCAGCTTAGCTCCAATGGGGTACGAGCAGTACTTC
-	-	TRBV20-1	TRBJ1-5	CSARDSGSPNQPQHF	TGCAGTGCTAGAGATTCCGGATCCCCAAATCAGCCCCAGCATTTT
-	-	TRBV20-1	TRBJ2-7	CSARAPGLKSSYEQYF	TGCAGTGCTAGAGCGCCGGGACTCAAAAGCTCCTACGAGCAGTACTTC
many	-	TRBV4-2	TRBJ2-7	CASSQEGTQAYEQYF	TGTGCCAGCAGCCAAGAAGGGACACAAGCCTACGAGCAGTACTTC
-	-	TRBV30	TRBJ1-2	CAWSKGTGGGVGYGYTF	TGTGCCTGGAGTAAAGGGACGGGAGGAGGGGTGGGCTATGGCTACACCTTC
-	-	TRBV10-3	TRBJ1-2	CAISESVGQTHYGYTF	TGTGCCATCAGTGAGTCGGTTGGGCAGACCCACTATGGCTACACCTTC
-	-	TRBV7-8	TRBJ2-7	CASSFYSSIPGDEQYF	TGTGCCAGCAGCTTTTACTCCTCAATCCCCGGGGACGAGCAGTACTTC
-	TRBD2	TRBV5-6	TRBJ2-3	CASSPGGTVDTQYF	TGTGCCAGCAGCCCCGGGGGGACGGTTGATACGCAGTATTTT
many	-	TRBV12-3/TRBV12-4	TRBJ1-5	CASSFRNQPQHF	TGTGCCAGCAGTTTTCGCAATCAGCCCCAGCATTTT
-	TRBD1	TRBV30	TRBJ1-2	CAWNRGINYGYTF	TGTGCCTGGAACAGGGGGATTAACTATGGCTACACCTTC
-	-	TRBV27	TRBJ2-3	CASSLSLPLISHTQYF	TGTGCCAGCAGTTTAAGCCTCCCGTTGATTAGCCATACGCAGTATTTT
-	TRBD2	TRBV12-3/TRBV12-4	TRBJ2-3	CASSPGLAGRGDAQYF	TGTGCCAGCAGCCCCGGACTAGCGGGACGAGGAGATGCGCAGTATTTT
-	-	TRBV30	TRBJ2-5	CAWSSWGKETQYF	TGTGCCTGGAGTAGCTGGGGGAAAGAGACCCAGTACTTC
many	-	TRBV7-9	TRBJ2-2	CASSLVDTGELFF	TGTGCCAGCAGCTTAGTAGACACCGGGGAGCTGTTTTTT
few	TRBD2	TRBV11-2	TRBJ2-5	CASSLDGLAGGETQYF	TGTGCCAGCAGCTTAGATGGTCTAGCGGGGGGTGAGACCCAGTACTTC
-	-	TRBV10-1	TRBJ2-1	CASSEGRPAYNEQFF	TGCGCCAGCAGTGAGGGTAGGCCGGCATACAATGAGCAGTTCTTC
-	-	TRBV10-3	TRBJ2-7	CAISAFQQTTSGEQYF	TGTGCCATCAGTGCGTTCCAACAGACTACTTCGGGCGAGCAGTACTTC
many	TRBD1	TRBV2	TRBJ2-3	CASSTDRVSTDTQYF	TGTGCCAGCAGCACCGACAGGGTCAGCACAGATACGCAGTATTTT
-	-	TRBV6-5	TRBJ2-4	CASSYSKGVNIQYF	TGTGCCAGCAGTTACTCGAAGGGGGTAAACATTCAGTACTTC
-	-	TRBV10-3	TRBJ2-5	CAIRRGTQETQYF	TGTGCCATCAGGAGGGGCACTCAGGAGACCCAGTACTTC
-	-	TRBV27	TRBJ2-1	CASKVDFSSYNEQFF	TGTGCCAGCAAGGTCGATTTTAGCTCCTACAATGAGCAGTTCTTC
once	-	TRBV12-3/TRBV12-4	TRBJ2-5	CASSLGSVAKETQDF	TGTGCCAGCAGTTTAGGGTCGGTAGCGAAGGAGACCCAGGACTTC
few	-	TRBV7-2	TRBJ2-7	CASSSQSFPGPEFYEQYF	TGTGCCAGCAGCTCCCAGTCCTTCCCAGGACCGGAATTCTACGAGCAGTACTTC
-	-	TRBV6-6	TRBJ2-5	CASNLGTPSQETQYF	TGTGCCAGCAACCTCGGGACACCCTCCCAAGAGACCCAGTACTTC
few	-	TRBV20-1	TRBJ2-7	CSARDSRIILYEQYF	TGCAGTGCTAGAGATTCCAGGATAATACTGTACGAGCAGTACTTC
-	-	TRBV4-2	TRBJ2-5	CASSQARGGVGETQYF	TGTGCCAGCAGCCAAGCAAGGGGGGGGGTTGGGGAGACCCAGTACTTC
-	-	TRBV20-1	TRBJ2-1	CSAKMGGGFSEQFF	TGCAGTGCTAAAATGGGTGGGGGTTTTAGCGAGCAGTTCTTC
few	-	TRBV7-6	TRBJ2-7	CASSSRLDNEQYF	TGTGCCAGCAGCTCGAGACTTGACAATGAGCAGTACTTC